The clone carrying this TCR beta chain came up once. The sample is drawn from a study of blood T cell repertoires in COVID-19. For the study at large: COVID-19 samples from acute and convalescent phases originated in the United States, Italy and Spain.

This CDR3 region has 15 residues. Trimming pared 4 bases from V and 4 bases from J, leaving 16 bases between. Germline CDR1 is MNHEY and CDR2 is SVGAGI. The method was immunoSEQ multiplex PCR; TCRdb's version includes in-frame clones alone and lacks a portion of them. The sample lists about 69,000 clones, roughly 80% seen once, with 10% to 15% in the top ten. The clonotype was recovered from a man between 45 and 60 years old with COVID-19, enrolled during active disease. Sequencing was performed on peripheral blood. V and J are TRBV6-5 and TRBJ1-1; D may be TRBD1 (6 bases). The CDR3: CASSFGGGRGTEAFF. The CDR3 DNA reads TGTGCCAGCAGTTTCGGGGGGGGCAGGGGCACTGAAGCTTTCTTT.